The 13 T cell receptor beta chains below all came from one sample that was sequenced in a study of CD8 T cells in ankylosing spondylitis. TCRdb re-analysed the 5' RACE reads in MiXCR, keeping a single row per CDR3 protein. The data contain roughly 450,000 distinct CDR3 sequences, roughly 27% of them singletons. No cognate antigen is known for these TCRs. Overall study findings and caveats: A TCR beta motif of about eight highly homologous variants appeared characteristic of ankylosing spondylitis blood.

Sequenced: blood, either unsorted or a sorted T cell fraction (not recorded which). The receptors were gathered from a male donor with ankylosing spondylitis.

This sequence joins TRBV7-2 and TRBJ2-3, with a weak D call TRBD2 (5 bases). CDR1 and CDR2 from the germline V gene are SGHTA and FQGNSA. The ends were cut back, 7 bases at V and 4 bases at J, with 18 bases in the middle. The CDR3 sequence is 15 residues long. DNA of the CDR3: TGTGCCAGCACCCGAAACCGGGGTTTGGCAGATACGCAGTATTTT. Translation gives CASTRNRGLADTQYF.

There are many counts of this clonotype. V is TRBV5-1 and J is TRBJ2-7; a weak D match, TRBD2 (6 bases). The germline gives CDR1 SGHRS, CDR2 YFSETQ. The CDR3 runs to 16 residues. Deletions cut 0 bases from V and 3 bases from J, with 16 bases between. The CDR3, as DNA: TGCGCCAGCAGCTTGGCAGGGTCTAGCGATTTCTACGAGCAGTACTTC. This gives the protein CASSLAGSSDFYEQYF.

Only one count was recorded for this clonotype. An end of the junction differs from the germline gene, which may be a read error. V usage is TRBV15 and J usage is TRBJ1-5; D is undetermined. This CDR3 region has 15 residues. Germline CDR1 is LNHNV and CDR2 is YYDKDF (reference sequence). The CDR3 DNA sequence: TGTGCCGCCAGCAGAGTAGGCCCCGGAGATCAGCCCCAGCATTTT. Translation: CAASRVGPGDQPQHF.

The chain combines TRBV11-2 with TRBJ2-3, with 9 bases lining up with TRBD2. V lost 5 bases, J lost 7 bases, and 7 bases stayed unmatched. In germline, CDR1 is SGHAT, CDR2 FQNNGV. The CDR3 loop spans 14 amino acids. CDR3: CASSQGLASYTQYF. The CDR3 bases are TGTGCCAGCAGCCAGGGACTAGCCTCATATACGCAGTATTTT.

The V gene is TRBV20-1, the J gene TRBJ2-1; TRBD2 might be the D (5 bases). The CDR3 has 14 amino acids. The germline V gene encodes CDR1 DFQATT and CDR2 SNEGSKA (reference sequence). The V end lost 6 bases, the J end lost 8 bases, and 20 bases lay between the germline ends. This CDR3 reads CSAPGVAFKDEQFF. DNA for the CDR3: TGCAGTGCCCCCGGAGTAGCGTTTAAAGATGAGCAGTTCTTC.

This chain joins TRBV29-1 and TRBJ2-1; 7 positions match TRBD2. Germline V gene sequence: CDR1 SQVTM, CDR2 ANQGSEA. CDR3 length: 14 residues. V dropped 5 bases and J dropped 0; count of bases not matched to a gene: 4. The DNA of the CDR3 is TGCAGCGTTAACAGCGGGACCTCCTACAATGAGCAGTTCTTC. Translated: CSVNSGTSYNEQFF.

The chain recombines TRBV6-2 or TRBV6-3 with TRBJ2-3; D is possibly TRBD1 (6 bases). V lost 4 bases to trimming and J lost 0 bases, with 11 bases between them. Germline V gene data show CDR1 as MNHEY and CDR2 as SVGEGT. This CDR3 region has 15 residues. CDR3 residues: CASSWMQGSTDTQYF. DNA for the CDR3: TGTGCCAGCAGTTGGATGCAGGGGAGCACAGATACGCAGTATTTT.

This clonotype has only a few counts. As DNA, the CDR3 is TGTGCCATCAGCAAGGACAGGGATAGCAATCAGCCCCAGCATTTT. It translates to CAISKDRDSNQPQHF. The rearrangement uses TRBV10-3 and TRBJ1-5; 8 bases line up with TRBD1. V lost 6 bases and J lost 0; bases outside the gene matches: 4. CDR1 ENHRY and CDR2 SYGVKD come from the germline V gene. The CDR3 extends over 15 amino acids.

This clonotype occurred a few times. The chain joins TRBV12-3 or TRBV12-4 to TRBJ1-5; TRBD1 might be the D (6 bases). The CDR3 length is 18 residues. V shed 0 bases and J shed 0 bases, with 15 bases lying between them. CDR3 region: CASSLARTDRYSNQPQHF. CDR3 bases: TGTGCCAGCAGTTTAGCACGGACAGACCGCTATAGCAATCAGCCCCAGCATTTT.

This clonotype was found a few times. The chain's CDR3 is CAISRQTNPGEQFF. The CDR3 region has the DNA TGTGCCATCAGTCGACAGACAAATCCTGGGGAGCAGTTCTTC. V usage is TRBV10-3 and J usage is TRBJ2-1; tentative D call: TRBD1 (5 bases). Germline V gives CDR1 ENHRY, CDR2 SYGVKD. The CDR3 runs 14 residues. With 5 bases removed from V and 10 bases from J, the gap between germline ends came to 18 bases.

The J gene is TRBJ2-5, the V gene TRBV29-1; D gene unclear. CDR3 length: 12 residues. Germline CDR1 and CDR2: SQVTM and ANQGSEA. V lost 3 bases and J 7 bases, leaving 12 bases between the germline ends. In nucleotides, the CDR3 is TGCAGCGTTGACCAGTTTGGGCGGACCCAGTACTTC. It is translated as CSVDQFGRTQYF.

This clonotype was seen only once. The chain combines TRBV5-4 with TRBJ1-1; no firm D call. Germline lookup yields CDR1 SGHNT and CDR2 YYREEE (reference sequence). This CDR3 comprises 14 residues. Trimming shortened V by 2 bases and J by 2 bases, and 10 bases separated the two germline ends. CDR3 sequence: CASSFPLHNTEAFF. The CDR3 region has the DNA TGTGCCAGCAGCTTTCCTCTCCATAACACTGAAGCTTTCTTT. Complete variable domain (other parts from reference TRBV5-4 and TRBJ1-1): ETGVTQSPTHLIKTRGQQVTLRCSSQSGHNTVSWYQQALGQGPQFIFQYYREEENGRGNFPPRFSGLQFPNYSSELNVNALELDDSALYLCASSFPLHNTEAFFGQGTRLTVV.

V is TRBV7-2 and J is TRBJ1-3; D possibly corresponds to TRBD1 (6 bases). The CDR3 is made up of 14 amino acids. Germline CDR1 reads SGHTA; CDR2 reads FQGNSA. The V end was cut by 3 bases, the J end by 3 bases, with 9 bases between. The CDR3 loop is CASSFTGRGNTIYF. The CDR3 nucleotides read TGTGCCAGCAGCTTCACAGGGCGTGGAAACACCATATATTTT.